The 14 T cell receptor beta chains below come from one sample, sequenced in a study of cytomegalovirus exposure and HLA in healthy donors. The PCR made use of 60 Vbeta and 13 Jbeta primers. Profiled with immunoSEQ multiplex PCR; TCRdb holds only in-frame clones, not every one. The table has about 120,000 clones, around three quarters seen once. What was sequenced was PBMCs. The receptor source for this set is a man in his thirties or forties in good health and CMV-seropositive.

This chain connects TRBV10-3 to TRBJ1-6; D call uncertain. The CDR3 extends over 13 amino acids. V gave up 2 bases and J gave up 9 bases, with 8 bases separating them. From germline, CDR1 is ENHRY and CDR2 SYGVKD. The CDR3 DNA is TGTGCCATCAGTGAGCTAGAAGGTTCACCCCTCCACTTT. Its protein is CAISELEGSPLHF.

V gene TRBV7-3 combines with J gene TRBJ1-1, with 9 bases aligning to TRBD1. This CDR3 has 17 residues. CDR1 is SGHTA and CDR2 is FQGTGA in the germline V gene. The J segment lost 0 bases and the V segment lost 1 base, leaving 6 bases of the junction unmatched. DNA of the CDR3: TGTGCCAGCAGCTTAAGAGGGACAGGGTCAGTGAACACTGAAGCTTTCTTT. Protein sequence: CASSLRGTGSVNTEAFF.

Only one count was recorded for this clone. In DNA, the CDR3 is TGTGCCAGCAGCCAAGATCACCGGGAGACCCAGTACTTC. Amino acids: CASSQDHRETQYF. V usage is TRBV4-2 and J usage is TRBJ2-5; unclear D gene. Trimming took off 0 bases at V and 5 bases at J, with 7 bases between the two ends. Looked up from germline, CDR1 is LGHNA and CDR2 is YNFKEQ. The CDR3 extends over 13 amino acids.

This chain links TRBV9 with TRBJ1-1; TRBD1 matches 7 bases. The CDR3 consists of 16 residues. CDR1 and CDR2 from the germline V gene are SGDLS and YYNGEE. The J segment lost 3 bases and the V segment lost 0 bases, leaving 8 bases of the junction unmatched. The CDR3 nucleotides read TGTGCCAGCAGCGTAGCTCCAGACAGGGCGTACACTGAAGCTTTCTTT. Its protein is CASSVAPDRAYTEAFF.

This chain uses TRBV27 with TRBJ2-7, with 10 bases aligning to TRBD1. This CDR3 has 14 amino acids. The ends lost 3 bases at V and 6 bases at J; junction bases unmatched: 5. The V gene's germline CDR1 is MNHEY and CDR2 SMNVEV (reference sequence). CDR3 nucleotides: TGTGCCAGCAGTTTCGGGACAGGGGCATCCGAGCAGTACTTC. This encodes CASSFGTGASEQYF.

The chain employs TRBV27 and TRBJ2-1; weak D call: TRBD1 (6 bases). The CDR3 covers 15 residues. In germline, CDR1 is MNHEY, CDR2 SMNVEV (reference sequence). V was shortened by 1 base and J by 6 bases, with 13 bases between the two germline ends. The CDR3 nucleotides read TGTGCCAGCAGTTTATTGAGGCAGGGGATCAATGAGCAGTTCTTC. Its translation is CASSLLRQGINEQFF.

The chain couples TRBV9 to TRBJ2-3, with 9 bases identical to TRBD2. The CDR3 is 16 amino acids. CDR1 is SGDLS and CDR2 is YYNGEE in the germline V gene. J gave up 3 bases and V 2 bases, and 7 bases lay outside the gene matches. CDR3 in DNA: TGTGCCAGCAGCGTCCCTAGCGGGGAATTGACAGATACGCAGTATTTT. Protein sequence: CASSVPSGELTDTQYF.

The chain has TRBV18 and TRBJ2-7; 7 nucleotides agree with TRBD1. The CDR3 has 14 amino acids. Germline loops: CDR1 KGHSH, CDR2 LQKENI. After removal of 3 bases from V and 3 bases from J, the junction contained 5 bases not matched to a gene. The CDR3, as DNA: TGTGCCAGCTCACCTACAGGGACAGACTACGAGCAGTACTTC. Protein product: CASSPTGTDYEQYF.

V is TRBV5-4 and J is TRBJ2-5; D remains ambiguous. Germline CDR1 and CDR2: SGHNT and YYREEE (reference sequence). The CDR3 is made up of 13 amino acids. The V end was cut by 1 base, the J end by 1 base, with 5 bases between. The CDR3 is CASSLTFQETQYF. Written as DNA, the CDR3 is TGTGCCAGCAGCTTGACATTCCAAGAGACCCAGTACTTC.

V usage is TRBV11-1 and J usage is TRBJ2-5; D perhaps matches TRBD2 (5 bases). The CDR3 extends over 15 amino acids. Germline V CDR1 and CDR2: SGHAT, FQDESV (reference sequence). Between the trimmed V and J ends, which lost 1 base and 5 bases, there was a span of 14 bases. CDR3 DNA sequence: TGTGCCAGCAGCTTAGGGAAGGAGGTCTGGGAGACCCAGTACTTC. Amino acids: CASSLGKEVWETQYF. Complete variable domain (other parts from reference TRBV11-1 and TRBJ2-5): EAEVAQSPRYKITEKSQAVAFWCDPISGHATLYWYRQILGQGPELLVQFQDESVVDDSQLPKDRFSAERLKGVDSTLKIQPAELGDSAMYLCASSLGKEVWETQYFGPGTRLLVL.

A remark on this clone: Other DNA sequences in this specimen translate into the identical CDR3. This rearrangement joins TRBV4-3 to TRBJ1-5; D remains ambiguous. The CDR3 has 15 residues. Trimming took off 6 bases at V and 1 base at J, with 13 bases between the two ends. Germline CDR1 and CDR2: LGHNA and YSLEER. The CDR3 DNA reads TGCGCCAGCAGGTACACCGCGGGGAGCAATCAGCCCCAGCATTTT. Its translation: CASRYTAGSNQPQHF.

The rearrangement uses TRBV7-2 and TRBJ2-3; tentative D call: TRBD2 (5 bases). This CDR3 has 13 amino acids. V was shortened by 1 base and J by 6 bases, with 8 bases between the two germline ends. Germline V gene lookup returns CDR1 SGHTA and CDR2 FQGNSA. CDR3: CASSLGERDTQYF. The CDR3 coding sequence is TGTGCCAGCAGCTTAGGTGAGCGGGATACGCAGTATTTT.

This clone appeared a single time. V usage is TRBV4-3 and J usage is TRBJ1-1, with 9 bases matching TRBD1. Germline lookup yields CDR1 LGHNA and CDR2 YSLEER. The CDR3 has 14 amino acids. The trim removed 8 bases at V and 6 bases at J, leaving 10 bases unmatched. Here the CDR3 DNA reads TGCGCCAGCGGAAACAGGGGGCGTAGGCCTGAAGCTTTCTTT. This codes for CASGNRGRRPEAFF.

This clone was detected only a few times. The V gene is TRBV19, the J gene TRBJ2-7; D remains unclear. The CDR3 length is 15 residues. Trimming removed 10 bases from V and 4 bases from J, with 23 bases in between. Germline CDR1 and CDR2: LNHDA and SQIVND (reference sequence). CDR3 DNA sequence: TGTGCCACCCCTGAGGTTCCGAACAATACTTACGAGCAGTACTTC. As protein: CATPEVPNNTYEQYF.